This T cell receptor beta chain was profiled in a study of OX40 agonist ivuxolimab in advanced cancers. Study as a whole: Averaging around 60 years in age, with a range of roughly 23 to 80, the cohort was about 86% male. People who had prior anti-PD-1, anti-PD-L1 or anti-CTLA-4 therapy could take part, and less than 50% had some.

Clones were sequenced by immunoSEQ multiplex PCR, and TCRdb holds only the in-frame ones, with some missing. The table shows approximately 89,000 clones, with roughly 93% occurring only once. The clonotype comes from an adult with an advanced solid tumor such as melanoma, head and neck, liver or kidney cancer. The material sequenced was CD4+ or CD8+ T cells sorted from blood, taken in a trial of the OX40 agonist ivuxolimab.

The CDR3 nucleotides are TGTGCCAGCAGCAACGGACAGGGTTTCCACGAGCAGTACTTC. Translating gives CASSNGQGFHEQYF. The chain has TRBV7-6 and TRBJ2-7; 8 bases agree with TRBD1. Trimming at V came to 5 bases and at J to 5 bases, leaving 8 bases not matched to a gene. Germline-derived CDR1 and CDR2 are SGHVS and FNYEAQ. This CDR3 has 14 amino acids.